The entry below describes one TCR beta chain. Its antigen remains unidentified. The CDR3 length is 13 residues. CDR1 is SGHVS, CDR2 FNYEAQ, per germline. The trim removed 4 bases at V and 5 bases at J, leaving 4 bases unmatched. This sample stems from a study of T-cell memory formation after mild COVID-19. Study-level findings and limits: The appearance of some responding clones in pre-infection memory suggested that cross-reactive memory joined. Largely, contracting CD4+ clones fell within CM and EM, and contracting CD8+ clones within EMRA.

5'RACE with constant-segment primers yielded barcoded, UMI-tagged TCR alpha and TCR beta cDNA libraries. TCRdb analysed the 5' RACE reads with MiXCR anew, one entry per CDR3 protein. The sample consists of about 160,000 distinct CDR3 sequences, about 28% of them appearing once. This chain uses TRBV7-6 with TRBJ2-7; 8 nucleotides align to TRBD2. The origin of this receptor is an adult woman who had mild COVID-19 (a few samples of this study predate the infection). Cell type and time point are not known. The sample taken for sequencing was PBMCs or a T cell subset sorted from them (not recorded which). The CDR3: CASSSYGRDEQYF. The CDR3 DNA reads as TGTGCCAGCAGCTCGTACGGGAGGGACGAGCAGTACTTC.